This T cell receptor beta chain was recorded in a study of T cell responses to AZD1222 COVID-19 vaccine. The study's findings and limits: White British people made up most donors, females outnumbered males, and clonal diversity was possibly underestimated. Reportedly, nearly half of unique spike TCRs recognized epitopes outside B.1.351/B.1.1.7 mutations.

About this clone itself: The antigen is not known.

CDR3 size: 15 residues. Trimming cost V 1 base and J 6 bases, with 13 bases left between them. The germline CDR1 and CDR2 sequences are MGHRA and YSYEKL. TCRdb's table, derived via immunoSEQ multiplex PCR, lists solely in-frame clones and lacks some. The sample yields about 73,000 clones, roughly 87% seen once. The TCR originated in an adult who received the AZD1222 COVID-19 vaccine. The specimen was peripheral blood, collected 28 days after the second AZD1222 dose. The chain is built from TRBV4-1 and TRBJ1-5; no reliable D call. CDR3 DNA: TGCGCCAGCAGCCAAGCCTCTCCCGGTGGTCAGCCCCAGCATTTT. As protein: CASSQASPGGQPQHF.